In this sample, the clone carrying this T cell receptor (beta chain) turned up a few times. These data come from a study of blood T cell repertoires in COVID-19. Study-wide background: There were acute and convalescent COVID-19 samples, and they came from the United States, Italy and Spain. In each case, the material was cDNA or gDNA derived from T cells, B-cell-depleted T cells, or PBMCs.

Per the germline V gene, CDR1 is SGHDT and CDR2 is YYEEEE. V was clipped by 4 bases and J by 7 bases; unmatched bases: 16. The CDR3 runs 17 residues. Authors' methods: Amplification with reference gene primers provided the estimates of nucleated cell counts. The repertoire was sequenced with immunoSEQ multiplex PCR; TCRdb's copy has only in-frame clones and lacks some. From that table come the V and J calls and clone size; the DNA was used to work out D and trimming. Here the sample spans some 130,000 clones, 75% to 90% being singletons. The chain links TRBV5-6 to TRBJ2-7; 11 nucleotides agree with TRBD2. The TCR originated in a man in his forties or fifties with active or convalescent COVID-19. Material for sequencing was peripheral blood. The CDR3 loop is CASSPIRLAGKVREQYF. The CDR3 nucleotides read TGTGCCAGCAGCCCTATTAGACTAGCGGGGAAGGTTAGGGAGCAGTACTTC.